This T cell receptor beta chain comes out of a study of T cells in women clearing cervical HPV infection. Findings and limits, study-wide: Controls had more TRBV6-7 (0.16%) than cases (roughly 0.11%).

The protocol was immunoSEQ multiplex PCR, while the TCRdb copy is restricted to in-frame clones and leaves out a portion. The sample's table shows roughly 48,000 clones. V lost 0 bases and J lost 4, with 10 bases in between. This CDR3 spans 13 amino acids. Germline lookup yields CDR1 SQVTM and CDR2 ANQGSEA. Worth noting for this clone: Its target is not known. The DNA ends 3 residues before the CDR3 does, and the rest of the CDR3 is filled in from the germline J gene.

This chain links TRBV29-1 with TRBJ2-7, with D possibly matching TRBD1 (6 bases). This TCR derives from a woman aged 18-69 years with a cervical HPV16 infection that either progressed to CIN3+ or cleared (not recorded which). Material: blood buffy coat. CDR3 in amino acids: CSVEEVGQYEQYF. The DNA read from the CDR3 is TGCAGCGTTGAAGAGGTCGGACAGTACGAG.